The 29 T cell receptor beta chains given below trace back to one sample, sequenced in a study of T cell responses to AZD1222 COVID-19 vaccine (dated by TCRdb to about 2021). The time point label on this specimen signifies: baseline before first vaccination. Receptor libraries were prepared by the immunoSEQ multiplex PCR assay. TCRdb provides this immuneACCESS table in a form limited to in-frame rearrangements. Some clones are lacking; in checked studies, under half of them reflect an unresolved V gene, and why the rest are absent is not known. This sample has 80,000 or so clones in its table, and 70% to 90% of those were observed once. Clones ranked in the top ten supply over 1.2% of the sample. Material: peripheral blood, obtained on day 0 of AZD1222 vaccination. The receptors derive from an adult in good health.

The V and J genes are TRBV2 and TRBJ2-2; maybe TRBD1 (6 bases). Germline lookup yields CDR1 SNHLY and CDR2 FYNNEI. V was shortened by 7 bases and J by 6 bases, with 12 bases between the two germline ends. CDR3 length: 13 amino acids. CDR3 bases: TGTGCCAGCAACCCCTACAGGGCCGGGGAGCTGTTTTTT. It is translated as CASNPYRAGELFF.

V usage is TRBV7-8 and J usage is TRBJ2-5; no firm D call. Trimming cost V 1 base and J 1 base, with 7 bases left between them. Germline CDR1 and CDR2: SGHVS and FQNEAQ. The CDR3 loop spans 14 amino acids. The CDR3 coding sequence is TGTGCCAGCAGCTTAGGCGTTAGCCAAGAGACCCAGTACTTC. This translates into CASSLGVSQETQYF. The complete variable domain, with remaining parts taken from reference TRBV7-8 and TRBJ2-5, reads GAGVSQSPRYKVAKRGQDVALRCDPISGHVSLFWYQQALGQGPEFLTYFQNEAQLDKSGLPSDRFFAERPEGSVSTLKIQRTQQEDSAVYLCASSLGVSQETQYFGPGTRLLVL.

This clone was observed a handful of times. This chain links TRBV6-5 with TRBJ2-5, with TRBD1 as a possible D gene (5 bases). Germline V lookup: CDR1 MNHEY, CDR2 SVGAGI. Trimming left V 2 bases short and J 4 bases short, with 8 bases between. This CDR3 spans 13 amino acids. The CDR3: CASSYARGETQYF. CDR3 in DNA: TGTGCCAGCAGTTACGCTAGGGGAGAGACCCAGTACTTC.

CDR3: CAISESGLATDTQYF. The CDR3 DNA is TGTGCCATCAGTGAGTCTGGACTAGCGACAGATACGCAGTATTTT. The chain carries TRBV10-3 and TRBJ2-3, with 9 bases fitting TRBD2. The CDR3 has 15 residues. Trimming cost V 0 bases and J 3 bases; bases outside gene matches: 1. Germline-derived CDR1 and CDR2 are ENHRY and SYGVKD.

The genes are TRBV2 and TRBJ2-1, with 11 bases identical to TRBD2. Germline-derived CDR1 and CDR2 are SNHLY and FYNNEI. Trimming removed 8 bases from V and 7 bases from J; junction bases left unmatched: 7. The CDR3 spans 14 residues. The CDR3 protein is CASGRTSGFNEQFF. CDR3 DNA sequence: TGTGCCAGCGGCCGGACTAGCGGGTTTAATGAGCAGTTCTTC.

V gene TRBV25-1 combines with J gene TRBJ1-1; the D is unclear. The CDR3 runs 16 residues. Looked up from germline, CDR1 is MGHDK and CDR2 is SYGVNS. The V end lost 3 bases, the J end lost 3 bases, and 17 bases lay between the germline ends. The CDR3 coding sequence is TGTGCCAGCAGTGACCGCGACGAGACTTGGTACACTGAAGCTTTCTTT. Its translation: CASSDRDETWYTEAFF.

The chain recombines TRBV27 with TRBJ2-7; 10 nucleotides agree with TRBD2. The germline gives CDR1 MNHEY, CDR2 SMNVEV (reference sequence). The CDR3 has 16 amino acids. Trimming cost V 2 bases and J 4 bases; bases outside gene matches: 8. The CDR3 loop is CASSLITSGTKYEQYF. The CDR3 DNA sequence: TGTGCCAGCAGTTTAATTACTAGCGGGACAAAATACGAGCAGTACTTC.

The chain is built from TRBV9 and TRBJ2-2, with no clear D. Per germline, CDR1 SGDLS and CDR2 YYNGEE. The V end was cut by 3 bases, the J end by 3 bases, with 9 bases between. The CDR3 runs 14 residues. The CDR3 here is CASSALIHTGELFF. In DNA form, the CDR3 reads TGTGCCAGCAGCGCACTAATTCACACCGGGGAGCTGTTTTTT.

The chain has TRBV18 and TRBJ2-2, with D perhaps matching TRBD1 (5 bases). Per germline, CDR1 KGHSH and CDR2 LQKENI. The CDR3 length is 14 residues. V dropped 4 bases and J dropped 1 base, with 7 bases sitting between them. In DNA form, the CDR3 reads TGTGCCAGCTCACTAGGGGAGAACACCGGGGAGCTGTTTTTT. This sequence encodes CASSLGENTGELFF.

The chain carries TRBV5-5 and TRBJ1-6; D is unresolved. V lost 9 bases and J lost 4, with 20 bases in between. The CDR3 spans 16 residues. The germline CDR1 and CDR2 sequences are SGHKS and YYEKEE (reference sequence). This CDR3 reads CATSAGWGGYNSPLHF. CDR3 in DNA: TGTGCCACCAGTGCCGGATGGGGAGGGTATAATTCACCCCTCCACTTT.

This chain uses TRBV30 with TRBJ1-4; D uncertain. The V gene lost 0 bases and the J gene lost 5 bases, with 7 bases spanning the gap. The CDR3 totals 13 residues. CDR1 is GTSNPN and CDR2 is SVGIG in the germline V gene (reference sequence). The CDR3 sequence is CAWSVRLNEKLFF. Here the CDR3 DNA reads TGTGCCTGGAGTGTACGGTTGAATGAAAAACTGTTTTTT.

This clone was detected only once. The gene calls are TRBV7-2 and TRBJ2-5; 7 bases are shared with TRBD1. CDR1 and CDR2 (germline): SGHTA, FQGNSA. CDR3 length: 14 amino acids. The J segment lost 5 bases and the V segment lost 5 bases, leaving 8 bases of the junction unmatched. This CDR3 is CASSLTGARETQYF. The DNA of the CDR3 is TGTGCCAGCAGCCTTACAGGGGCCCGGGAGACCCAGTACTTC.

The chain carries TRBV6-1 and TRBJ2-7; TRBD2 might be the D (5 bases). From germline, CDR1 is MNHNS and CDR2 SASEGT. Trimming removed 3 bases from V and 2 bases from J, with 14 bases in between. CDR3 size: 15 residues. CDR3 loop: CASSDQRSPPYEQYF. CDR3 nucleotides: TGTGCCAGCAGTGACCAGCGGAGCCCCCCCTACGAGCAGTACTTC.

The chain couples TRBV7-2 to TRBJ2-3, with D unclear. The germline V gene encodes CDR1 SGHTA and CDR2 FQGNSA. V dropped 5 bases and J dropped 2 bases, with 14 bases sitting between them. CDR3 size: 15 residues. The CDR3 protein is CASSLGPRSTDTQYF. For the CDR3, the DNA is TGTGCCAGCAGCCTCGGACCAAGATCCACAGATACGCAGTATTTT.

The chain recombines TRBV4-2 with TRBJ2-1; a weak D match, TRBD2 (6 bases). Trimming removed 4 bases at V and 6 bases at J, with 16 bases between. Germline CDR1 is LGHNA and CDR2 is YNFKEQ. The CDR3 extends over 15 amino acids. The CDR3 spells CASSPSEGQGNEQFF. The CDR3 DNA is TGTGCCAGCAGCCCCTCGGAGGGTCAGGGCAATGAGCAGTTCTTC.

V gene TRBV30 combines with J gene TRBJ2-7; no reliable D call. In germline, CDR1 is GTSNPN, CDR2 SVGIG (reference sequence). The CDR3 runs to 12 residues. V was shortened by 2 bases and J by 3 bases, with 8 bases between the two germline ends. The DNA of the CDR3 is TGTGCCTGGAGTCCGACGTACTACGAGCAGTACTTC. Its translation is CAWSPTYYEQYF.

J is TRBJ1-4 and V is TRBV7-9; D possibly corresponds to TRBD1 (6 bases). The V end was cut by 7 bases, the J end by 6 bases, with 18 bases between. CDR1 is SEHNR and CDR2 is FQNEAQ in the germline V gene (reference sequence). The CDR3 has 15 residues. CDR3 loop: CASNLRGGEHEKLFF. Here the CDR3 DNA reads TGTGCCAGCAACCTTAGAGGGGGGGAGCATGAAAAACTGTTTTTT.

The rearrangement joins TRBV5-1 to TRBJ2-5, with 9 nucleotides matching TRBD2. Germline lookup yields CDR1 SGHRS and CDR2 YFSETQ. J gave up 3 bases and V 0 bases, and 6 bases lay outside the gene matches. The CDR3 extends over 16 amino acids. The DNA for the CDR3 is TGCGCCAGCAGCTTGGCCGCGGGAGGGCGAGAAGAGACCCAGTACTTC. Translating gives CASSLAAGGREETQYF.

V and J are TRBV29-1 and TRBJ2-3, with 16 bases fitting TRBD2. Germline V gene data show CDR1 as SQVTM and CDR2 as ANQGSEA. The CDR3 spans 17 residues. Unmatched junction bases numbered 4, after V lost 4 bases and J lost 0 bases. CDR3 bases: TGCAGCGTTGGGGGACTAGCGGGAGGGGTTAGCACAGATACGCAGTATTTT. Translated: CSVGGLAGGVSTDTQYF.

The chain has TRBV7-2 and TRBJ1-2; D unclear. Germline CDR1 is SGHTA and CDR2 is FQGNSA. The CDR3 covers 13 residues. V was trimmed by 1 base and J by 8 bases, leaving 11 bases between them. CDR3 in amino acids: CASSLGHIGGYTF. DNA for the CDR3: TGTGCCAGCAGCTTAGGCCATATTGGAGGCTACACCTTC.

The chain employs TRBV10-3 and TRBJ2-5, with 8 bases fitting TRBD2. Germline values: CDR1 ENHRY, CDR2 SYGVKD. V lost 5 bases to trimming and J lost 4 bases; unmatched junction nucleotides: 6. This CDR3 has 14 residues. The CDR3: CAISPGTRLETQYF. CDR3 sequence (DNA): TGTGCCATCAGTCCCGGGACTAGGTTAGAGACCCAGTACTTC.

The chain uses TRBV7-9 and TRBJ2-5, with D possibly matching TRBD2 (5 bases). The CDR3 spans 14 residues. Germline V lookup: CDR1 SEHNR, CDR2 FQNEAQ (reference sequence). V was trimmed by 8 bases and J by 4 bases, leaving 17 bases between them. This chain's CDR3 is CASCPPAEVETQYF. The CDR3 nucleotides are TGTGCCAGCTGTCCCCCAGCGGAGGTAGAGACCCAGTACTTC.

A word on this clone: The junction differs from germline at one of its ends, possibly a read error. CDR3 DNA sequence: TGTGCCAGCAGCTTAGGCTATGGCTACACCTTC. It is translated as CASSLGYGYTF. The chain is built from TRBV12-3 or TRBV12-4 and TRBJ1-2; D ambiguous. There are 11 residues in the CDR3.

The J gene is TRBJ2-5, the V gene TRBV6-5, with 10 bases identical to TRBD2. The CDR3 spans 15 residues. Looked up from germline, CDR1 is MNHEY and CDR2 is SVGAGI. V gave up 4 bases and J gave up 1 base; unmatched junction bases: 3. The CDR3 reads CASSSGLAAQETQYF. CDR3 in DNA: TGTGCCAGCAGTTCTGGACTAGCGGCCCAAGAGACCCAGTACTTC.

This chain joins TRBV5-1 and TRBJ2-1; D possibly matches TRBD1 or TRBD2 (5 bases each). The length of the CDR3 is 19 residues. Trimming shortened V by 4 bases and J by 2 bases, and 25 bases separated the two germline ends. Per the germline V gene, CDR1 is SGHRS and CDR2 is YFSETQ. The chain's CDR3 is CASSPGFSAGTTPYNEQFF. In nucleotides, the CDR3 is TGCGCCAGCAGCCCCGGGTTTTCAGCTGGGACCACACCCTACAATGAGCAGTTCTTC.

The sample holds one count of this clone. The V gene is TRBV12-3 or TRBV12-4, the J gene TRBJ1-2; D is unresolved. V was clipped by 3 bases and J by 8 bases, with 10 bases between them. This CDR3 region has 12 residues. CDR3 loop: CASSFDYSGYTF. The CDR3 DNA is TGTGCCAGCAGTTTTGATTATTCGGGCTACACCTTC.

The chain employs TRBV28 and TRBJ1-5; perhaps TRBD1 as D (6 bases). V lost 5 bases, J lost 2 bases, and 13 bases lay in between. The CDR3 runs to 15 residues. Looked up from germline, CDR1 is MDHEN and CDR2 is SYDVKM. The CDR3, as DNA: TGTGCCAGCAGTGAAACAGGGTTAGGCAATCAGCCCCAGCATTTT. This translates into CASSETGLGNQPQHF.

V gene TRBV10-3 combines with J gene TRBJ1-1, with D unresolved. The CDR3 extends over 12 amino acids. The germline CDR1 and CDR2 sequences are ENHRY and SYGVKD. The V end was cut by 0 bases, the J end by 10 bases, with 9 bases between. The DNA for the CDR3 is TGTGCCATCAGTGAGTCGGCAGAGGTAGCTTTCTTT. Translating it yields CAISESAEVAFF.

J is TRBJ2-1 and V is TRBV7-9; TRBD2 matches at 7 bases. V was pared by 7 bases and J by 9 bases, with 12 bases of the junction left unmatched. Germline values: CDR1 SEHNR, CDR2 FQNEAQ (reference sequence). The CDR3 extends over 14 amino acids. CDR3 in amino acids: CASMGEGRKAEQFF. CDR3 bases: TGTGCCAGCATGGGGGAGGGCCGGAAAGCTGAGCAGTTCTTC.